The T cell receptor (beta chain) described here comes from a study of read filtering for tumor transcriptome and immune sequencing. This clonotype was counted many times. CDR3 size: 14 residues. V was cut by 4 bases and J by 9 bases, with 19 bases left in between. Germline CDR1 is SQVTM and CDR2 is ANQGSEA. The library was built from about 400 ng RNA with molecular barcoded adaptors for alpha/delta and beta/gamma chains. TCRdb re-called the reads through MiXCR, storing one row per CDR3 protein. Of over 45,000 distinct CDR3 sequences in the sample, 12% were seen once. The material sequenced was a population of CD138-negative cells sorted from bone marrow. The clonotype comes from a donor at least 40 years old with multiple myeloma. The genes are TRBV29-1 and TRBJ2-1; D gene unclear. Written as DNA, the CDR3 is TGCAGCGTTGCACCTCCGGCACGCAGCCTTGAGCAGTTCTTC. Its translation is CSVAPPARSLEQFF.